This TCR beta chain stems from a study of blood T cell repertoires in COVID-19. Study context: The analysed material was cDNA or gDNA that came from T cells, B-cell-depleted T cells, or PBMCs.

Trimming cost V 5 bases and J 3 bases, with 19 bases left between them. CDR3 length equals 16 residues. Germline V gene lookup returns CDR1 SGHNT and CDR2 YENEEA. Profiled with immunoSEQ multiplex PCR; TCRdb holds only in-frame clones, not every one. This table has about 320,000 clones, 80% to 90% appearing once. The cohort comprised adults aged roughly 18 to 95 years residing in approximately 25 US areas. Cohort allocation depended upon clinical history that participants reported. The recovered donors of Cohort 3 showed two negative PCRs, clearance, or symptom resolution. What was sequenced was PBMCs or T cells enriched from blood (not recorded which). The chain couples TRBV11-3 to TRBJ1-2; TRBD1 is a possible D gene (6 bases). This sequence originates from a man aged 25 to 40 who had recovered from COVID-19. The CDR3 sequence is CASSPIGGDVDYGYTF. DNA of the CDR3: TGTGCCAGCAGCCCCATAGGGGGGGACGTCGACTATGGCTACACCTTC.